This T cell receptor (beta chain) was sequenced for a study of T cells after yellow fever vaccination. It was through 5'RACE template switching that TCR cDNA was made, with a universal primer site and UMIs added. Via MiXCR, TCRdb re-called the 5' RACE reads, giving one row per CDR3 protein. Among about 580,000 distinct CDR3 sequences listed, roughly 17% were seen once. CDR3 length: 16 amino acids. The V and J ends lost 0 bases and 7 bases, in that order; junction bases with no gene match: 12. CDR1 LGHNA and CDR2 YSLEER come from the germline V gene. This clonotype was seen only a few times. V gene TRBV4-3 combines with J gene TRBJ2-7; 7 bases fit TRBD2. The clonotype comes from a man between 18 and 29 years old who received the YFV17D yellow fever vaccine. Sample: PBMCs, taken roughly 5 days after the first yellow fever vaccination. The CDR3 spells CASSQDLSAGSWEQYF. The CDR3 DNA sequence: TGCGCCAGCAGCCAAGACCTTTCAGCGGGATCTTGGGAGCAGTACTTC.